The 17 T cell receptor beta chains listed next were all sequenced from one sample in a study of T cell responses to AZD1222 COVID-19 vaccine. Assay used: immunoSEQ multiplex PCR; TCRdb lists only in-frame clones, some missing. The table shows 130,000 or so clones, with approximately 90% occurring only once. The source was peripheral blood, collected 28 days after the second AZD1222 dose. These receptors originate from an adult who received the AZD1222 COVID-19 vaccine.

The chain joins TRBV19 to TRBJ2-1, with 12 bases lining up with TRBD1. CDR3 length: 16 amino acids. Germline V gene sequence: CDR1 LNHDA, CDR2 SQIVND (reference sequence). V lost 4 bases to trimming and J lost 4 bases; unmatched junction nucleotides: 5. The CDR3 protein is CASSNPGQGAYNEQFF. The CDR3, as DNA: TGTGCCAGTAGTAACCCGGGACAGGGGGCGTACAATGAGCAGTTCTTC.

The DNA of the CDR3 is TGTGCCAGCAGTGGGAGCGGGGGATTTAATCAGCCCCAGCATTTT. Translating gives CASSGSGGFNQPQHF. This chain connects TRBV27 to TRBJ1-5; D may be TRBD1 (5 bases). The germline V gene has CDR1 MNHEY and CDR2 SMNVEV (reference sequence). V lost 5 bases to trimming and J lost 4 bases, with 15 bases between them. The CDR3 loop spans 15 amino acids.

The chain employs TRBV21-1 and TRBJ2-6. TRBV21-1 is noted as a pseudogene. The CDR3 covers 21 residues. CDR3 in DNA: TGTGCCAGCACCCCTCCATCACTCTCAGGGGGGGGTCACTCTGGGGCCAACGTCCTGACTTTC. Its protein is CASTPPSLSGGGHSGANVLTF.

This clone was observed a single time. The chain employs TRBV9 and TRBJ2-7; 7 bases agree with TRBD1. The CDR3 extends over 14 amino acids. Germline trimming cut 4 bases from V and 2 bases from J; bases unmatched to any gene: 6. Germline V gene data show CDR1 as SGDLS and CDR2 as YYNGEE. The CDR3 DNA sequence: TGTGCCAGCAGCCGGACAGGTGAGACCTACGAGCAGTACTTC. Residues: CASSRTGETYEQYF.

About this clone: Distinct nucleotide sequences in the sample also encode this CDR3. This chain uses TRBV7-8 with TRBJ1-6; possibly TRBD1 for D (6 bases). V was cut by 6 bases and J by 7 bases, with 7 bases left in between. CDR1 SGHVS and CDR2 FQNEAQ come from the germline V gene. This CDR3 comprises 12 residues. CDR3 DNA: TGTGCCAGCAGTACAGGGAATTCACCCCTCCACTTT. Protein product: CASSTGNSPLHF.

The chain links TRBV19 to TRBJ1-3, with D unresolved. The CDR3 runs to 16 residues. V lost 1 base to trimming and J lost 2 bases, with 12 bases between them. Per the germline V gene, CDR1 is LNHDA and CDR2 is SQIVND (reference sequence). The CDR3 loop is CASSIASAGAGNTIYF. CDR3 DNA: TGTGCCAGTAGTATAGCCTCCGCAGGAGCTGGAAACACCATATATTTT.

The V call is TRBV5-1, the J call TRBJ2-3; TRBD1 agrees at 9 bases. This CDR3 has 14 amino acids. The V gene end was trimmed by 4 bases and the J gene end by 6 bases; junction bases not matched to a gene: 6. From germline, CDR1 is SGHRS and CDR2 YFSETQ. CDR3 in amino acids: CASSTDRGKDTQYF. In DNA form, the CDR3 reads TGCGCCAGCAGCACGGACAGGGGAAAGGATACGCAGTATTTT.

The chain combines TRBV7-8 with TRBJ2-2, with 9 bases that match TRBD2. The CDR3 spans 14 residues. The germline V gene encodes CDR1 SGHVS and CDR2 FQNEAQ. V shed 5 bases, J shed 6 bases, and the junction held 4 bases outside the gene matches. The CDR3 here is CASSHSGSAGELFF. The CDR3 DNA reads as TGTGCCAGCAGCCATAGCGGGAGCGCCGGGGAGCTGTTTTTT. The full variable domain, its missing parts supplied by reference TRBV7-8 and TRBJ2-2, is GAGVSQSPRYKVAKRGQDVALRCDPISGHVSLFWYQQALGQGPEFLTYFQNEAQLDKSGLPSDRFFAERPEGSVSTLKIQRTQQEDSAVYLCASSHSGSAGELFFGEGSRLTVL.

V usage is TRBV6-5 and J usage is TRBJ1-2, with D unclear. There are 15 residues in the CDR3. V gave up 2 bases and J gave up 2 bases, with 12 bases separating them. Looked up from germline, CDR1 is MNHEY and CDR2 is SVGAGI. CDR3 sequence (DNA): TGTGCCAGCAGTTACACCCAGACACTGAACTATGGCTACACCTTC. Translating gives CASSYTQTLNYGYTF.

The gene calls are TRBV19 and TRBJ1-2, with a possible D match to TRBD1 (5 bases). The CDR3 is 13 residues long. Germline V gene data show CDR1 as LNHDA and CDR2 as SQIVND (reference sequence). The V end lost 3 bases, the J end lost 4 bases, and 9 bases lay between the germline ends. The CDR3 region is CASSIQGTYGYTF. Here the CDR3 DNA reads TGTGCCAGTAGTATTCAGGGCACCTATGGCTACACCTTC.

This chain uses TRBV30 with TRBJ1-3; possible D gene TRBD1, 5 bases. V was cut by 4 bases and J by 0 bases, with 7 bases left in between. The CDR3 consists of 13 residues. CDR1 and CDR2 (germline): GTSNPN, SVGIG (reference sequence). The CDR3 DNA sequence: TGTGCCTGGACGGACAACTCTGGAAACACCATATATTTT. Its translation is CAWTDNSGNTIYF.

The chain employs TRBV18 and TRBJ2-5, with 11 bases lining up with TRBD1. The CDR3 covers 15 residues. V shed 2 bases and J 5 bases; nucleotides not matched to a gene: 4. Germline CDR1 reads KGHSH; CDR2 reads LQKENI. The CDR3 loop is CASSPRDRGIETQYF. CDR3 DNA: TGTGCCAGCTCACCAAGGGACAGGGGGATCGAGACCCAGTACTTC.

The V gene is TRBV27, the J gene TRBJ2-5; D is tentatively TRBD1 or TRBD2 (6 bases each). Trimming left V 1 base short and J 3 bases short, with 12 bases between. The CDR3 covers 15 residues. Germline V gene sequence: CDR1 MNHEY, CDR2 SMNVEV (reference sequence). DNA for the CDR3: TGTGCCAGCAGTTTATGGGGGGCGGTAGAAGAGACCCAGTACTTC. Its protein product is CASSLWGAVEETQYF.

The chain employs TRBV24-1 and TRBJ2-1; 10 positions match TRBD2. CDR3 length equals 17 residues. Unmatched junction bases numbered 7, after V lost 2 bases and J lost 4 bases. In germline, CDR1 is KGHDR, CDR2 SFDVKD. CDR3 in DNA: TGTGCCACCAGTGATTCATCCGGGACTAGCGAATACAATGAGCAGTTCTTC. Its translation is CATSDSSGTSEYNEQFF.

The chain uses TRBV18 and TRBJ1-1; D unresolved. V was shortened by 3 bases and J by 1 base, with 15 bases between the two germline ends. Germline CDR1 reads KGHSH; CDR2 reads LQKENI. CDR3 length equals 16 residues. The CDR3 protein is CASSPLSGTENTEAFF. The CDR3 coding sequence is TGTGCCAGCTCACCCTTGTCAGGCACCGAGAACACTGAAGCTTTCTTT. The entire variable domain, with the rest obtained from reference TRBV18 and TRBJ1-1, is as follows: NAGVMQNPRHLVRRRGQEARLRCSPMKGHSHVYWYRQLPEEGLKFMVYLQKENIIDESGMPKERFSAEFPKEGPSILRIQQVVRGDSAAYFCASSPLSGTENTEAFFGQGTRLTVV.

This sequence joins TRBV6-5 and TRBJ2-1, with D possibly matching TRBD1 (5 bases). Germline loops: CDR1 MNHEY, CDR2 SVGAGI. V lost 5 bases and J 7 bases, leaving 12 bases between the germline ends. The CDR3 spans 13 residues. CDR3 loop: CASSIRERNEQFF. The CDR3 coding sequence is TGTGCCAGCAGTATCAGGGAACGTAATGAGCAGTTCTTC.

The rearrangement links TRBV30 to TRBJ1-1; perhaps TRBD1 as D (5 bases). The germline gives CDR1 GTSNPN, CDR2 SVGIG (reference sequence). This CDR3 has 14 residues. V dropped 3 bases and J dropped 1 base, with 12 bases sitting between them. The CDR3 coding sequence is TGTGCCTGGAGCCCGGGACGACGGAACACTGAAGCTTTCTTT. Its translation: CAWSPGRRNTEAFF.